One sample yielded the 7 T cell receptor beta chains listed below, sequenced in a study of control samples from healthy donors and cancer patients. Sequencing was performed with immunoSEQ multiplex PCR; in TCRdb, only in-frame clones are kept and a portion is missing. The sample has about 120,000 clones; about 92% are singletons. Input material: PBMCs. The source of these receptors is a man aged 45-60 years with head and neck cancer.

This clone was detected only once. This sequence joins TRBV28 and TRBJ1-2; D is unresolved. V lost 6 bases and J 1 base, leaving 9 bases between the germline ends. This CDR3 has 13 amino acids. The germline V gene has CDR1 MDHEN and CDR2 SYDVKM. CDR3 sequence (DNA): TGTGCCAGCAGGGTGGGGAGTAACTATGGCTACACCTTC. Amino acids: CASRVGSNYGYTF.

Remarks on this clone: At one end the junction does not follow the germline gene, possibly because of a read error. The chain has TRBV7-2 and TRBJ2-3, with 7 bases fitting TRBD1. This CDR3 spans 14 amino acids. The germline gives CDR1 SGHTA, CDR2 FQGNSA. Here the CDR3 DNA reads TGTGCCAGCGGCTTAAGGGGGCCGGAAGATACGCAGTATTTT. This translates into CASGLRGPEDTQYF.

The V call is TRBV15, the J call TRBJ2-3, with 14 bases matching TRBD2. The CDR3 length is 22 residues. In germline, CDR1 is LNHNV, CDR2 YYDKDF (reference sequence). V shed 0 bases, J shed 2 bases, and the junction held 16 bases outside the gene matches. The CDR3 DNA reads as TGTGCCACCAGCAGAGATCGGGGAGGGTTAGGACTAGCGGGGGGCCCCACAGATACGCAGTATTTT. This encodes CATSRDRGGLGLAGGPTDTQYF.

The V call is TRBV30, the J call TRBJ1-4; D is uncertain. V shed 2 bases and J shed 0 bases, with 4 bases lying between them. The CDR3 sequence is 13 residues long. The germline V gene has CDR1 GTSNPN and CDR2 SVGIG (reference sequence). For the CDR3, the DNA is TGTGCCTGGAGTCAGTCAACTAATGAAAAACTGTTTTTT. It yields the protein CAWSQSTNEKLFF.

The chain is built from TRBV3-1 (or the pseudogene TRBV3-2) and TRBJ2-5; TRBD2 might be the D (5 bases). CDR1 and CDR2 (germline): LGHDT, YNNKEL (reference sequence). The CDR3 contains 15 residues. Trimming pared 3 bases from V and 2 bases from J, leaving 13 bases between. The CDR3 nucleotides read TGTGCCAGCAGCCAGGCGGGCGGGTCACAAGAGACCCAGTACTTC. Amino acid sequence: CASSQAGGSQETQYF.

This clone was picked up one time. The rearrangement joins TRBV19 to TRBJ1-1; 7 positions agree with TRBD1. Trimming cost V 5 bases and J 5 bases; bases outside gene matches: 11. Germline V gene sequence: CDR1 LNHDA, CDR2 SQIVND (reference sequence). The CDR3 has 15 residues. CDR3 nucleotide sequence: TGTGCCAGTAGTTTCCCGGGACAGAGAGCGACTGAAGCTTTCTTT. Translation gives CASSFPGQRATEAFF.

This chain connects TRBV10-3 to TRBJ2-1; D not certain. Per germline, CDR1 ENHRY and CDR2 SYGVKD. Trimming shortened V by 3 bases and J by 8 bases, and 8 bases separated the two germline ends. The CDR3 has 12 residues. CDR3 nucleotides: TGTGCCATCAGTGATAAGGGCTATGAGCAGTTCTTC. The encoded protein is CAISDKGYEQFF.